This record looks at one TCR beta chain sequence and its context. The source of the sample is a study of T cell responses to AZD1222 COVID-19 vaccine. The protocol was immunoSEQ multiplex PCR, while the TCRdb copy is restricted to in-frame clones and leaves out a portion. The sample lists 150,000 to 200,000 clones, 85% to 95% occurring once. From germline, CDR1 is MNHEY and CDR2 SVGEGT. V lost 6 bases to trimming and J lost 2 bases, with 26 bases between them. The CDR3 spans 18 residues. The rearrangement uses TRBV6-2 or TRBV6-3 and TRBJ2-7, with TRBD2 as a possible D gene (5 bases). The clonotype originates from an adult in good health. The specimen comprised peripheral blood, sampled on day 0 of AZD1222 vaccination. The CDR3 DNA reads as TGTGCCAGCAGACCTCGTGGAGGATGGGTTGGATCCACCTACGAGCAGTACTTC. Translated, it gives CASRPRGGWVGSTYEQYF.